Sequencing of this TCR beta chain was carried out in a study of cytomegalovirus exposure and HLA in healthy donors (dated 2017 in TCRdb). A note on the overall study: According to a later analysis, the roughly 130 validation repertoires were produced on the same platform as the 666 repertoires of the first cohort. The aim of the study was to test whether cataloging public T cell receptors could identify signatures of past pathogen exposure. Besides the first cohort of around 670 subjects, a separate validation cohort made up of roughly 120 different subjects was used. High-throughput TCR immunosequencing, statistical association of individual TCRs with disease status, and machine learning were combined to predict cytomegalovirus infection status. What the authors observed across the whole study: In the study, 150 to 200 TCR beta chains were listed as associated with cytomegalovirus. The authors suggested that the approach could potentially be generalized to other disease states and immunological phenotypes. A later analysis had no HLA typing for the validation cohort, so co-occurrence there was scored across all 130 or so repertoires. Most TCR sequences were seen in very few donors, while some public TCRs were found in many individuals. In both the original and validation cohorts, the classifier was reported to diagnose cytomegalovirus status with high specificity and sensitivity. A later analysis found that TCRs clustered in the first cohort also tended to co-occur in the 120 validation repertoires, with more than 90% of cluster scores above 0. In vitro tests confirmed that three of the cytomegalovirus-associated TCR beta chains recognize cytomegalovirus antigens.

Library preparation employed the immunoSEQ multiplex PCR assay. The authors' pipeline ran thus. A statistical classification framework was built to diagnose cytomegalovirus status from the catalog of TCR beta chain sequences. This immuneACCESS table, as held by TCRdb, lists in-frame sequences with V and J called but not all clones. Of the missing ones, under half trace to an unresolved V gene in checked studies; the others have no known cause. V, J and clone size are those of that table, while D and trimming were read from the DNA. Across this sample there are 200,000 to 250,000 clones, with 80% to 90% seen only once. Roughly 2.5% of the sample belongs to the ten largest clones. Donors formed part of the validation cohort, which comprised over a hundred subjects and was distinct from the first cohort of over 500 subjects. About this clone itself: This clone's antigen is unknown. Base qualities are not recorded, but no much larger clone differs from it by a single base.

There are 14 amino acids in the CDR3, from cysteine to phenylalanine inclusive. Kept here is only the CDR3 DNA, which spans 42 bases and is read in frame from base 1. The V and J ends are trimmed by 10 bases and 8 bases, leaving 23 bases between them. CDR1 and CDR2 were assigned from the germline V gene (reference sequence) as WNHNN and SYGVQD. Input material: PBMCs. This sequence uses TRBV10-1 and TRBJ1-1, and TRBD1 may be the D gene, going by 5 matching bases. The clonotype originates from a man between 18 and 29 years old in good health and CMV-seronegative. The nucleotides are TGCGCCAACACCCTGGACAAAGGATCCTCCGAAGCTTTCTTT. Translated, this is CANTLDKGSSEAFF.